A single T cell receptor beta chain is shown here with its context. Assay: immunoSEQ multiplex PCR; the TCRdb copy retains only in-frame clones and omits some. This table holds 150,000 or so clones, approximately 94% found once. This entry is derived from a study of control samples from healthy donors and cancer patients. The length of the CDR3 is 15 residues. V gave up 6 bases and J gave up 0 bases; unmatched junction bases: 6. Germline V gives CDR1 WSHSY, CDR2 SAAADI. The sequenced sample was blood. The source of this sequence is a man aged 35-49 years in good health. V and J are TRBV10-2 and TRBJ1-2, with TRBD1 matching 8 bases. CDR3 amino acids: CASRAGTGANYGYTF. CDR3 in DNA: TGCGCCAGCAGGGCCGGGACAGGAGCTAACTATGGCTACACCTTC.